This T cell receptor (beta chain) derives from a study of T cells in Graves' hyperthyroidism and ophthalmopathy. Germline-derived CDR1 and CDR2 are GTSNPN and SVGIG (reference sequence). CDR3 length equals 15 residues. Hyperthyroidism had been newly diagnosed in patients aged 18 to 65, and its duration was under 2 months. Notes on this clonotype: Mismatch with germline at one junction end may stem from a read error.

Amplified TCR beta CDR3 regions came from RNA transcripts. First-round RT-PCR targeting the TCR CDR3 was performed with the HTBI primer set. In TCRdb, the multiplex PCR reads were re-called with MiXCR into one record per CDR3 protein. Of approximately 600,000 distinct CDR3 sequences listed, about 15% are singletons. Sequenced material: blood. The TCR comes from a woman in her 30s with Graves' hyperthyroidism that later progressed to Graves' ophthalmopathy. The chain recombines TRBV30 with TRBJ1-3; D gene uncertain. CDR3 residues: CAWGRTAHSRNTIYF. CDR3 nucleotides: TGTGCCTGGGGTCGGACGGCACACTCTAGAAACACCATATATTTT.